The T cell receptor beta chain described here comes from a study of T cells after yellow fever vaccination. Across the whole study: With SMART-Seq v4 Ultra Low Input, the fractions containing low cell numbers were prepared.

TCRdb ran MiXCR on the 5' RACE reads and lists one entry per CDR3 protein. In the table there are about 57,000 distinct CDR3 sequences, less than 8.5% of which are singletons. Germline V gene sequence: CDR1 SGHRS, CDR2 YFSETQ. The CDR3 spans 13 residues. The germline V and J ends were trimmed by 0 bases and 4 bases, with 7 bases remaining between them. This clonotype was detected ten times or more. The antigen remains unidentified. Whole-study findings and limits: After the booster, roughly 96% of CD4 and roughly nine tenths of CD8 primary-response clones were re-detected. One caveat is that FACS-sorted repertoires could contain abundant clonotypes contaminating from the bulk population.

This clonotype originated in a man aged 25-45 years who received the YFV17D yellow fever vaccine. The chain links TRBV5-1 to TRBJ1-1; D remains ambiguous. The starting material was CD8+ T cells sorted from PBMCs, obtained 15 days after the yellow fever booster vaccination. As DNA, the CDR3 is TGCGCCAGCAGCTTGGCCGGGAGCACTGAAGCTTTCTTT. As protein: CASSLAGSTEAFF. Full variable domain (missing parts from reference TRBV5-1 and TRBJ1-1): KAGVTQTPRYLIKTRGQQVTLSCSPISGHRSVSWYQQTPGQGLQFLFEYFSETQRNKGNFPGRFSGRQFSNSRSEMNVSTLELGDSALYLCASSLAGSTEAFFGQGTRLTVV.